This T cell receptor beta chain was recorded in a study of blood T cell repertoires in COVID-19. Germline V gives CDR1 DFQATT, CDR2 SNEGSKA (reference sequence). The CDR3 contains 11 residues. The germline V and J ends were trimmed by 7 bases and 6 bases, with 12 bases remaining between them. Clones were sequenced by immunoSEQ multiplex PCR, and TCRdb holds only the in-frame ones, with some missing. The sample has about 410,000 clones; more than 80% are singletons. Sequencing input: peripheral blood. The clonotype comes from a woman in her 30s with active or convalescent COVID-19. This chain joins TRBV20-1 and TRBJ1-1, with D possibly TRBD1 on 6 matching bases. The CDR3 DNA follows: TGCAGTGTCTACAGGGTCGCTGAAGCTTTCTTT. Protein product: CSVYRVAEAFF.